The source of this TCR beta chain is a study of early T cells in non-severe SARS-CoV-2 infection (dated by TCRdb to the early 2020s). Looking at the study overall: TCR sequencing used bulk RNA from unsorted whole blood, so alpha and beta chains could not be paired. The study at large found these results: VDJdb matching was skewed toward anti-spike CD8 responses, so virus-specific expansions were likely underestimated and private and CD4 specificities were missed.

Libraries were prepared through 5' RACE. Sequenced on a NextSeq 500. The TCR library protocol attached unique molecular identifiers to individual cDNA molecules to correct for sequencing error and PCR bias. TCR alpha and beta chains were both sequenced, and the abundances of alpha and beta sequences in each sample were closely correlated with each other. Per the authors' processing: Decombinator V4 was used to annotate the V gene, J gene and CDR3 of the TCR sequences. Expanded TCRs were defined as changing significantly between any two time points under a Poisson model with p below 0.0001. Abundances of TCRs were expressed as counts per million after normalisation to the total number of TCRs sequenced in each sample. TRAV1-2 paired with TRAJ12, TRAJ20 or TRAJ33 defined MAIT TCRs, while TRAV10 paired with TRAJ18 defined iNKT TCRs. VDJdb, accessed 1 November 2021, was searched for CMV, EBV and SARS-CoV-2 annotated TCRs, with TCRs annotated for multiple antigens excluded. TCRdb reprocessing: public reads trimmed at Q25 with fastp, clones called with MiXCR, in-frame beta chains kept. Entries that share a CDR3 protein sequence are merged under the most common genes and DNA. The V and J calls reflect TCRdb's pipeline rather than the authors' work. The sample table shows roughly 72,000 distinct CDR3 sequences, and 13% are seen once. The top ten constitute 1% to 1.4% of the sample.

About this clonotype itself: Its cognate antigen has yet to be identified. Qualities for individual bases were not recorded, and no much larger clone is one base off.

Trimming removed 0 bases from V and 9 bases from J, leaving 11 bases between the germline ends. CDR3 length: 13 amino acids, cysteine to phenylalanine. The only DNA kept is the CDR3, 39 bases in frame from the first base. The germline V gene gives CDR1 as SGHAT and CDR2 as FQNNGV. This was a case-control study nested in a cohort of healthcare workers in London, UK, who had nasopharyngeal swab PCR tests and blood samples taken every week. Between 23 and 31 March 2020, the week of the UK lockdown, healthcare workers were enrolled and then followed up weekly for as long as 16 weeks. The receptor was isolated from an adult who was a healthcare worker with PCR-confirmed SARS-CoV-2 infection or an uninfected control (not recorded which). The receptor chain draws on TRBV11-2 and TRBJ1-2; a confident D gene designation cannot be given. Material: whole blood. The DNA sequence is given as TGTGCCAGCAGCTTAGATCTGATCCGAAGCTACACCTTC. The resulting protein is CASSLDLIRSYTF. The full variable domain, completed from the reference TRBV11-2 and TRBJ1-2 proteins outside the CDR3, reads EAGVAQSPRYKIIEKRQSVAFWCNPISGHATLYWYQQILGQGPKLLIQFQNNGVVDDSQLPKDRFSAERLKGVDSTLKIQPAKLEDSAVYLCASSLDLIRSYTFGSGTRLTVV.